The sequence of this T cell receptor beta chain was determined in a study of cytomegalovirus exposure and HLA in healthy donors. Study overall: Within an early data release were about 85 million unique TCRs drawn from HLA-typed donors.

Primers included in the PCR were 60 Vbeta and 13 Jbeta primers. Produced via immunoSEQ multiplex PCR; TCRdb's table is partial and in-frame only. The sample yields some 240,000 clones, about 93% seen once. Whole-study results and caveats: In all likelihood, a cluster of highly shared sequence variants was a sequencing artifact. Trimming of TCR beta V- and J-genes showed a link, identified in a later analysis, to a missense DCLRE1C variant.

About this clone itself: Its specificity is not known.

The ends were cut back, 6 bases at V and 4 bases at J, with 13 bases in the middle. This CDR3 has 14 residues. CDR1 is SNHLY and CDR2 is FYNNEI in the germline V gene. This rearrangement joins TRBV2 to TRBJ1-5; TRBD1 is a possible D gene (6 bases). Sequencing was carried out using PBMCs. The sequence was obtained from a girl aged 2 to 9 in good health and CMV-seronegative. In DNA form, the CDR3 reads TGTGCCAGCAGCTCAGATCAGGGGAATCAGCCCCAGCATTTT. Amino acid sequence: CASSSDQGNQPQHF.